Listed below are T cell receptor beta chains from one sample, sequenced in a study of blood T cell repertoires in COVID-19. Assay: immunoSEQ multiplex PCR; the TCRdb copy retains only in-frame clones and omits some. The sample yields over 85,000 clones, about 79% seen once. Sequencing was performed on peripheral blood. The source is a woman of 80 years or more with active or convalescent COVID-19. The CDR3 runs from the conserved cysteine through the conserved F or W. A D gene is named only where the DNA matches it firmly. Not all rows give a size; the values are once, few, many and, for expanded clones, a class.

D	J	size	V	CDR3	DNA
TRBD1	TRBJ2-6	-	TRBV4-1	CASSTRDSNSGANVLTF	TGCGCCAGCAGCACCCGGGACAGTAACTCTGGGGCCAACGTCCTGACTTTC
TRBD2	TRBJ2-2	-	TRBV5-1	CASSLLAGRDTGELFF	TGCGCCAGCAGCTTGTTGGCAGGGAGGGACACCGGGGAGCTGTTTTTT
TRBD1	TRBJ2-7	-	TRBV18	CASSQDRVGSHEQYF	TGTGCCAGCTCTCAAGACAGGGTAGGGTCCCACGAGCAGTACTTC
TRBD2	TRBJ2-1	few	TRBV27	CASSLKGLAGVYEQFF	TGTGCCAGCAGTTTAAAGGGGCTAGCGGGAGTCTATGAGCAGTTCTTC
TRBD1	TRBJ1-2	-	TRBV4-2	CASSRNAMRGPSYGYTF	TGTGCCAGCAGCCGGAACGCGATGAGGGGGCCGAGCTATGGCTACACCTTC
TRBD1	TRBJ2-7	-	TRBV28	CASSSQQGAGEQYF	TGTGCCAGCAGTTCACAACAGGGGGCTGGAGAGCAGTACTTC
TRBD2	TRBJ2-5	-	TRBV5-4	CASSRGGQETQYF	TGTGCCAGCAGCCGGGGGGGACAAGAGACCCAGTACTTC
-	TRBJ1-5	-	TRBV27	CASSPSTVSNQPQHF	TGTGCCAGCAGTCCATCGACAGTCAGCAATCAGCCCCAGCATTTT
TRBD2	TRBJ2-1	once	TRBV7-8	CASSMGRLAGNEQFF	TGTGCCAGCAGCATGGGGAGACTAGCGGGGAATGAGCAGTTCTTC
-	TRBJ2-7	-	TRBV12-5	CASGLSPTPGQIYEQYF	TGTGCTAGTGGTTTGTCTCCGACGCCGGGACAAATTTACGAGCAGTACTTC
TRBD2	TRBJ2-5	-	TRBV11-3	CASSPGGVETQYF	TGTGCCAGCAGCCCGGGGGGGGTTGAGACCCAGTACTTC
-	TRBJ1-3	-	TRBV5-1	CASSLSHTRGNTIYF	TGCGCCAGCAGCTTGTCACATACGAGGGGAAACACCATATATTTT
TRBD1	TRBJ1-4	once	TRBV30	CAWRQGHISTNEKLFF	TGTGCCTGGAGACAGGGGCATATCTCAACTAATGAAAAACTGTTTTTT
-	TRBJ1-3	-	TRBV4-2	CASSQEYRVPGNTIYF	TGTGCCAGCAGCCAAGAATACAGGGTACCTGGAAACACCATATATTTT
TRBD1	TRBJ1-2	once	TRBV30	CAWSRAGGDGYTF	TGTGCCTGGAGTAGGGCAGGGGGCGATGGCTACACCTTC
-	TRBJ2-1	-	TRBV19	CASTPARSSYNEQFF	TGTGCCTCCACCCCGGCGCGGAGCTCCTACAATGAGCAGTTCTTC
TRBD1	TRBJ1-6	-	TRBV27	CASSRDRGYSPLHF	TGTGCCAGCAGTCGGGACAGGGGGTATTCACCCCTCCACTTT
-	TRBJ1-1	once	TRBV6-5	CASSLQGETEAFF	TGTGCCAGCAGCTTACAGGGTGAGACTGAAGCTTTCTTT
-	TRBJ1-5	-	TRBV12-3/TRBV12-4	CASSLYSNQPQHF	TGTGCCAGCAGCCTATATAGCAATCAGCCCCAGCATTTT
-	TRBJ2-3	-	TRBV7-2	CASSLVSRGGDTQYF	TGTGCCAGCAGCTTAGTTTCGCGGGGCGGAGATACGCAGTATTTT
-	TRBJ2-2	many	TRBV27	CASRQRETGELFF	TGTGCCAGCAGGCAACGGGAGACCGGGGAGCTGTTTTTT
TRBD1	TRBJ2-7	-	TRBV5-4	CASRRDSDSYEQYF	TGTGCCAGCAGAAGGGACAGTGACTCCTACGAGCAGTACTTC
-	TRBJ2-1	few	TRBV18	CASSPSTGSGNEQFF	TGTGCCAGCTCACCCTCAACAGGGAGCGGCAATGAGCAGTTCTTC
-	TRBJ2-7	-	TRBV2	CASRRRTTYSYEQYF	TGTGCCAGCAGACGCAGGACTACGTATTCCTACGAGCAGTACTTC
TRBD1	TRBJ2-2	few	TRBV7-9	CASSLDYTAGGAAGELFF	TGTGCCAGCAGCTTAGATTATACGGCAGGGGGCGCGGCCGGGGAGCTGTTTTTT
-	TRBJ1-5	-	TRBV7-8	CASSLSSSGNSNQPQHF	TGTGCCAGCAGCTTAAGTTCGTCAGGGAATAGCAATCAGCCCCAGCATTTT
TRBD2	TRBJ2-7	-	TRBV7-9	CASGLVPHEQYF	TGTGCCAGCGGACTAGTTCCCCACGAGCAGTACTTC